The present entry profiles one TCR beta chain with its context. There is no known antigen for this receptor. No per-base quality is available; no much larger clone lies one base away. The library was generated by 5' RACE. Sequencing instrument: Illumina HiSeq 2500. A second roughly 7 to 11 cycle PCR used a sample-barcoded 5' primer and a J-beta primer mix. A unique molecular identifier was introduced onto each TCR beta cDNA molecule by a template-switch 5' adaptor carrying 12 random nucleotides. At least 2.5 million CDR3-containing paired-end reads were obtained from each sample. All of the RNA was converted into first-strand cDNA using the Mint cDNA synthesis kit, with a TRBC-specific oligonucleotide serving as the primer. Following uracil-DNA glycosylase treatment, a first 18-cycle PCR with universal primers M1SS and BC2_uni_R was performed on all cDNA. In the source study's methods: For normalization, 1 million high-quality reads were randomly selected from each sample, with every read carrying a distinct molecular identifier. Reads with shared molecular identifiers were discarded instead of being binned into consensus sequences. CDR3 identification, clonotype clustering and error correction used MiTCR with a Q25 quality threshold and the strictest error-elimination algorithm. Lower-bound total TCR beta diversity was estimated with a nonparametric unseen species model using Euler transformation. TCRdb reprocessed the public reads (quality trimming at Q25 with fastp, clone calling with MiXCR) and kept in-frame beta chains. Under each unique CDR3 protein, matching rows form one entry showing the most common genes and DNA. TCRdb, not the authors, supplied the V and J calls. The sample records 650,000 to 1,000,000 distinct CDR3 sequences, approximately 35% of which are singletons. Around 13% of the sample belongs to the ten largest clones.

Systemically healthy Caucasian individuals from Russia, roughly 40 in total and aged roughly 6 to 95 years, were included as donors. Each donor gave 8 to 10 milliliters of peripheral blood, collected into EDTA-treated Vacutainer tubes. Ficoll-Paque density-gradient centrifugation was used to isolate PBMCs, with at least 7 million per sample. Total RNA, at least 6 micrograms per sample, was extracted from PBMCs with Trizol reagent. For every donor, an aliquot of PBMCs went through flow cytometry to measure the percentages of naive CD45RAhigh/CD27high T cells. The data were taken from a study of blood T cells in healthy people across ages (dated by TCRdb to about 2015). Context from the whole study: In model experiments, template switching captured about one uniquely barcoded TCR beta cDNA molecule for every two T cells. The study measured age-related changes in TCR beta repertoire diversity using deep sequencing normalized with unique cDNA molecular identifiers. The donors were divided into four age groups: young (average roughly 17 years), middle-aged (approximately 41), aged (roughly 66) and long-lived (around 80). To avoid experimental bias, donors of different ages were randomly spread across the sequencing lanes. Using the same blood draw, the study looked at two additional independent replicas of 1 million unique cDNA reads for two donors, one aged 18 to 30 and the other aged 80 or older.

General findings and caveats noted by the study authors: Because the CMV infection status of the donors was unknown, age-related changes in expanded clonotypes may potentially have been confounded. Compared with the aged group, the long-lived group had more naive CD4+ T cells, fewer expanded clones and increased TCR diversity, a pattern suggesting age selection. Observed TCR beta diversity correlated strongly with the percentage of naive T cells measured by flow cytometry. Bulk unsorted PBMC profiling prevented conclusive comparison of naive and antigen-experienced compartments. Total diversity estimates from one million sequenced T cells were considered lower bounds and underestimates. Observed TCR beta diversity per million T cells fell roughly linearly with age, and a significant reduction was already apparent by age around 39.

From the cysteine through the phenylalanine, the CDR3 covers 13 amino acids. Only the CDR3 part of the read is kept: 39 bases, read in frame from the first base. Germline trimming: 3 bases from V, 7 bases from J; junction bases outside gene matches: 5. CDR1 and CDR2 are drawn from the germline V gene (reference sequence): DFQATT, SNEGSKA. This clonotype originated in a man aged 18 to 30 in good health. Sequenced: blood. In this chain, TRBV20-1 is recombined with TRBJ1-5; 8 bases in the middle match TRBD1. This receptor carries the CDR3 CSASSGGSQPQHF. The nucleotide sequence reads TGCAGTGCTAGTTCAGGGGGCAGCCAGCCCCAGCATTTT.